The clone carrying this T cell receptor beta chain was found once. This record belongs to a study of blood T cell repertoires in COVID-19. Study-level background: The origin of the acute and convalescent COVID-19 samples was the United States, Italy and Spain. PBMCs, B-cell-depleted T cells, or T cells were the source of the cDNA or gDNA that made up the material.

Between the trimmed V and J ends, which lost 7 bases and 1 base, there was a span of 8 bases. Germline lookup yields CDR1 SNHLY and CDR2 FYNNEI. CDR3 length: 13 amino acids. In the original workflow: Estimation of nucleated cell counts was performed using reference gene primer amplification. The protocol was immunoSEQ multiplex PCR, while the TCRdb copy is restricted to in-frame clones and leaves out a portion. That table furnishes V, J and clone size, whereas the DNA furnished D and trimming. The profile shows a few hundred thousand clones, more than 80% of them singletons. Seattle patient enrollment occurred during active infection, with longitudinal follow-up thereafter.

The receptor comes from a woman aged 45-60 years with COVID-19, enrolled during active disease. The chain is built from TRBV2 and TRBJ2-4; no clear D. Input material: peripheral blood. The CDR3 region has the DNA TGTGCCAGCACTCCCGGGGCCAAAAACATTCAGTACTTC. Protein product: CASTPGAKNIQYF.